The next 24 T cell receptor beta chains were all read from a single sample in a study of cytomegalovirus exposure and HLA in healthy donors. Both 60 Vbeta primers and 13 Jbeta primers went into the PCR. Method: immunoSEQ multiplex PCR; TCRdb's copy keeps in-frame clones and lacks some. The table shows approximately 69,000 clones, with 60% to 75% occurring only once. The sequenced sample consisted of PBMCs. These receptor sequences come from a man in his forties in good health and CMV-seropositive.

The V gene is TRBV4-3, the J gene TRBJ2-5, with D possibly being TRBD2 (5 bases). The CDR3 runs 13 residues. Trimming cost V 6 bases and J 5 bases, with 13 bases left between them. The germline CDR1 and CDR2 sequences are LGHNA and YSLEER. In DNA form, the CDR3 reads TGCGCCAGCAGTCCAGAGCCGGGGGAGACCCAGTACTTC. It codes for CASSPEPGETQYF.

This sequence joins TRBV7-2 and TRBJ2-2; 7 bases map to TRBD1. CDR1 is SGHTA, CDR2 FQGNSA, per germline. Trimming took 0 bases from V and 5 from J; bases not matched to a gene: 12. The CDR3 totals 18 residues. DNA of the CDR3: TGTGCCAGCAGCTTAGCGCTTAGAGGGGGCGCCAGTACCGGGGAGCTGTTTTTT. Translating gives CASSLALRGGASTGELFF.

This clone was seen a handful of times. The chain links TRBV6-5 to TRBJ2-7; D gene ambiguous. V lost 8 bases to trimming and J lost 4 bases, with 12 bases between them. Germline V gene sequence: CDR1 MNHEY, CDR2 SVGAGI. CDR3 size: 12 residues. The CDR3 loop reads CASGGSKYEQYF. As DNA, the CDR3 is TGTGCCAGCGGTGGTAGCAAATACGAGCAGTACTTC.

This clone occurred a few times. The chain links TRBV27 to TRBJ1-1; the match to TRBD1 covers 9 bases. The CDR3 runs 12 residues. Trimming cost V 5 bases and J 11 bases; bases outside gene matches: 6. CDR1 is MNHEY and CDR2 is SMNVEV in the germline V gene (reference sequence). The CDR3 here is CASSQSQGAAFF. The DNA for the CDR3 is TGTGCCAGCAGTCAGTCACAGGGGGCCGCTTTCTTT.

This clone was counted once. The chain uses TRBV5-4 and TRBJ2-7; D is uncertain. The CDR3 extends over 13 amino acids. The germline V and J ends were trimmed by 7 bases and 0 bases, with 11 bases remaining between them. Germline values: CDR1 SGHNT, CDR2 YYREEE (reference sequence). CDR3 DNA sequence: TGTGCCAGCGCCGACACCCTCTCCTACGAGCAGTACTTC. It encodes CASADTLSYEQYF.

The V and J genes are TRBV6-5 and TRBJ1-5; D possibly corresponds to TRBD1 (6 bases). V was shortened by 5 bases and J by 3 bases, with 11 bases between the two germline ends. CDR3 length: 14 residues. CDR1 and CDR2 from the germline V gene are MNHEY and SVGAGI. In DNA form, the CDR3 reads TGTGCCAGCAGTCAAGGACAGTCCAATCAGCCCCAGCATTTT. Its translation is CASSQGQSNQPQHF.

The chain joins TRBV4-1 to TRBJ1-6; D unresolved. Germline assignment: CDR1 MGHRA and CDR2 YSYEKL. V lost 1 base, J lost 10 bases, and 11 bases lay in between. The CDR3 loop spans 14 amino acids. The CDR3 here is CASSQVRGGSPLHF. The CDR3 bases are TGCGCCAGCAGCCAAGTTCGAGGAGGGTCACCCCTCCACTTT.

This sequence joins TRBV7-8 and TRBJ1-2; TRBD1 matches 7 bases. This CDR3 contains 15 residues. The V and J ends lost 0 bases and 4 bases, in that order; junction bases with no gene match: 5. Germline CDR1 SGHVS, CDR2 FQNEAQ. Here the CDR3 reads CASSLATGTAYGYTF. The CDR3 region has the DNA TGTGCCAGCAGCTTAGCAACCGGGACAGCCTATGGCTACACCTTC.

J is TRBJ1-2 and V is TRBV28; TRBD1 is a possible D gene (6 bases). The ends were cut back, 5 bases at V and 8 bases at J, with 24 bases in the middle. The CDR3 consists of 16 residues. Germline CDR1 reads MDHEN; CDR2 reads SYDVKM. The CDR3 sequence is CASSTIWGQGLWGYTF. The CDR3 DNA follows: TGTGCCAGCAGTACGATTTGGGGTCAGGGGCTGTGGGGCTACACCTTC.

This clone occurred a few times. V gene TRBV7-9 combines with J gene TRBJ2-7; tentatively, D is TRBD1 (6 bases). The CDR3 runs to 12 residues. CDR1 and CDR2 (germline): SEHNR, FQNEAQ (reference sequence). CDR3 amino acids: CSATGWGYEQYF. As DNA, the CDR3 is TGTTCCGCCACAGGGTGGGGCTACGAGCAGTACTTC.

The gene calls are TRBV10-3 and TRBJ2-2; D gene ambiguous. V was clipped by 7 bases and J by 1 base, with 4 bases between them. This CDR3 contains 12 residues. Germline-derived CDR1 and CDR2 are ENHRY and SYGVKD. Here the CDR3 reads CAINRNTGELFF. In nucleotides, the CDR3 is TGTGCCATCAACAGGAACACCGGGGAGCTGTTTTTT.

CDR3 residues: CASSFSQELYGYTF. CDR3 coding DNA: TGTGCCAGCAGTTTCAGTCAGGAACTGTATGGCTACACCTTC. The V gene is TRBV2, the J gene TRBJ1-2; D not resolved. CDR3 length: 14 amino acids. V was pared by 5 bases and J by 5 bases, with 15 bases between. The V gene's germline CDR1 is SNHLY and CDR2 FYNNEI.

The rearrangement joins TRBV6-5 to TRBJ2-7, with D perhaps matching TRBD2 (6 bases). Trimming pared 1 base from V and 5 bases from J, leaving 12 bases between. There are 14 residues in the CDR3. Germline lookup yields CDR1 MNHEY and CDR2 SVGAGI. The CDR3 protein is CASSYYPGRNEQYF. CDR3 in DNA: TGTGCCAGCAGTTACTATCCAGGGAGGAACGAGCAGTACTTC.

This sequence joins TRBV27 and TRBJ1-6; 9 bases are shared with TRBD1. Germline-derived CDR1 and CDR2 are MNHEY and SMNVEV (reference sequence). The V and J ends lost 8 bases and 7 bases, in that order; junction bases with no gene match: 3. The CDR3 consists of 13 residues. The CDR3 bases are TGTGCCAGCGGGGGGACAGGGAATTCACCCCTCCACTTT. It is translated as CASGGTGNSPLHF.

This clone showed up just a few times. The rearrangement links TRBV4-1 to TRBJ1-1, with 7 positions matching TRBD1. The CDR3 length is 13 residues. From germline, CDR1 is MGHRA and CDR2 YSYEKL. The V gene end was trimmed by 8 bases and the J gene end by 2 bases; junction bases not matched to a gene: 5. CDR3 coding DNA: TGCGCCAGCCTTAACAGGGGTAACACTGAAGCTTTCTTT. This sequence encodes CASLNRGNTEAFF.

This clone was observed a few times. This sequence joins TRBV10-3 and TRBJ2-3, with 10 nucleotides matching TRBD1. The V gene end was trimmed by 7 bases and the J gene end by 4 bases; junction bases not matched to a gene: 8. Germline V gene sequence: CDR1 ENHRY, CDR2 SYGVKD. This CDR3 has 15 amino acids. Written as DNA, the CDR3 is TGTGCCATCACAGCCGGGACAGGGGAAGCAGATACGCAGTATTTT. Translating gives CAITAGTGEADTQYF.

J is TRBJ1-5 and V is TRBV7-8; a weak D match, TRBD1 (5 bases). CDR3 length equals 17 residues. Trimming cost V 1 base and J 0 bases, with 13 bases left between them. Per the germline V gene, CDR1 is SGHVS and CDR2 is FQNEAQ. CDR3 coding DNA: TGTGCCAGCAGCTTAGGCCATGGGGCCCGTAGCAATCAGCCCCAGCATTTT. Encoded protein: CASSLGHGARSNQPQHF.

V usage is TRBV21-1 and J usage is TRBJ1-2; the D segment call TRBD1 is taken from the table without a DNA check. TRBV21-1 is classified as a pseudogene. The CDR3 covers 15 residues. CDR3 bases: TGTGCCAGCAGCTGGGACAGGGACATTAACTATGGCTACACCTTC. This translates into CASSWDRDINYGYTF.

This clone was counted only a few times. The rearrangement joins TRBV4-1 to TRBJ1-6; D not certain. This CDR3 region has 17 residues. V lost 0 bases to trimming and J lost 3 bases, with 12 bases between them. Germline CDR1 MGHRA, CDR2 YSYEKL. As DNA, the CDR3 is TGCGCCAGCAGCCAAGATAAGGGAGCAGGCTATAATTCACCCCTCCACTTT. This sequence encodes CASSQDKGAGYNSPLHF.

The V call is TRBV5-6, the J call TRBJ1-1; tentative D call: TRBD1 (5 bases). The ends were cut back, 0 bases at V and 4 bases at J, with 13 bases in the middle. This CDR3 is 15 amino acids long. CDR1 is SGHDT, CDR2 YYEEEE, per germline. DNA for the CDR3: TGTGCCAGCAGCTTGGTCGGGCAGGGTGTCACTGAAGCTTTCTTT. It translates to CASSLVGQGVTEAFF.

This rearrangement joins TRBV4-1 to TRBJ1-2; 7 bases are a match to TRBD1. CDR1 is MGHRA, CDR2 YSYEKL, per germline. With 1 base clipped from V and 7 bases from J, the junction kept 9 bases outside the gene matches. The CDR3 extends over 15 amino acids. The CDR3 nucleotides read TGCGCCAGCAGCCAAGGGGTAGGGGGCCTCCCTGGCTACACCTTC. It codes for CASSQGVGGLPGYTF.

The chain combines TRBV7-9 with TRBJ2-5; D is perhaps TRBD1 (5 bases). CDR3 length equals 14 residues. Germline V gene sequence: CDR1 SEHNR, CDR2 FQNEAQ (reference sequence). V gave up 5 bases and J gave up 0 bases, with 10 bases separating them. CDR3 loop: CASSLRQNQETQYF. The CDR3 region has the DNA TGTGCCAGCAGCCTCCGACAGAACCAAGAGACCCAGTACTTC.

The table lists this clone with a few counts. The chain recombines TRBV6-6 with TRBJ1-2; D uncertain. Germline-derived CDR1 and CDR2 are MNHNY and SVGAGI (reference sequence). The V and J ends lost 4 bases and 4 bases respectively, with 10 bases between them. This CDR3 has 13 residues. The chain's CDR3 is CASSLGGGYGYTF. The CDR3 nucleotides are TGTGCCAGCAGTTTAGGCGGAGGCTATGGCTACACCTTC.

This chain uses TRBV30 with TRBJ2-7, with D tentatively TRBD2 (6 bases). There are 12 residues in the CDR3. From germline, CDR1 is GTSNPN and CDR2 SVGIG (reference sequence). V shed 3 bases and J shed 6 bases, with 12 bases lying between them. Here the CDR3 DNA reads TGTGCCTGGAGCGGCGGGGTCAGCGAGCAGTACTTC. Translated, it gives CAWSGGVSEQYF.